This T cell receptor beta chain was recorded in a study of cytomegalovirus exposure and HLA in healthy donors. Study-level points and caveats: The authors judged a highly shared variant cluster likely a sequencing artifact. Accounts indicate the classifier identified cytomegalovirus status with strong specificity and sensitivity. Analysis performed later found more than 15,000 TCR beta sequences associated with HLA alleles at 0.05 false discovery rate. Investigators reported approximately 150 TCR beta chains as tied to cytomegalovirus.

On this clone itself: Its antigen is as yet unknown.

Vbeta (60) and Jbeta (13) primers were used in the PCR. Repertoires were generated with immunoSEQ multiplex PCR, while TCRdb's copy carries only in-frame clones and drops some. Among about 43,000 clones, roughly 64% were seen once, and the ten largest hold 12%. Germline CDR1 is SGHAT and CDR2 is FQDESV (reference sequence). With 3 bases removed from V and 2 bases from J, the gap between germline ends came to 16 bases. The CDR3 is 16 residues long. This sequence was found in a man between 60 and 75 years old in good health and CMV-seropositive. What was sequenced was PBMCs. This chain links TRBV11-1 with TRBJ1-1; D is uncertain. The CDR3 sequence is CASSLRFGAPNTEAFF. CDR3 nucleotides: TGTGCCAGCAGCTTGCGGTTTGGAGCCCCTAACACTGAAGCTTTCTTT. Variable domain in full (rest from reference TRBV11-1 and TRBJ1-1): EAEVAQSPRYKITEKSQAVAFWCDPISGHATLYWYRQILGQGPELLVQFQDESVVDDSQLPKDRFSAERLKGVDSTLKIQPAELGDSAMYLCASSLRFGAPNTEAFFGQGTRLTVV.